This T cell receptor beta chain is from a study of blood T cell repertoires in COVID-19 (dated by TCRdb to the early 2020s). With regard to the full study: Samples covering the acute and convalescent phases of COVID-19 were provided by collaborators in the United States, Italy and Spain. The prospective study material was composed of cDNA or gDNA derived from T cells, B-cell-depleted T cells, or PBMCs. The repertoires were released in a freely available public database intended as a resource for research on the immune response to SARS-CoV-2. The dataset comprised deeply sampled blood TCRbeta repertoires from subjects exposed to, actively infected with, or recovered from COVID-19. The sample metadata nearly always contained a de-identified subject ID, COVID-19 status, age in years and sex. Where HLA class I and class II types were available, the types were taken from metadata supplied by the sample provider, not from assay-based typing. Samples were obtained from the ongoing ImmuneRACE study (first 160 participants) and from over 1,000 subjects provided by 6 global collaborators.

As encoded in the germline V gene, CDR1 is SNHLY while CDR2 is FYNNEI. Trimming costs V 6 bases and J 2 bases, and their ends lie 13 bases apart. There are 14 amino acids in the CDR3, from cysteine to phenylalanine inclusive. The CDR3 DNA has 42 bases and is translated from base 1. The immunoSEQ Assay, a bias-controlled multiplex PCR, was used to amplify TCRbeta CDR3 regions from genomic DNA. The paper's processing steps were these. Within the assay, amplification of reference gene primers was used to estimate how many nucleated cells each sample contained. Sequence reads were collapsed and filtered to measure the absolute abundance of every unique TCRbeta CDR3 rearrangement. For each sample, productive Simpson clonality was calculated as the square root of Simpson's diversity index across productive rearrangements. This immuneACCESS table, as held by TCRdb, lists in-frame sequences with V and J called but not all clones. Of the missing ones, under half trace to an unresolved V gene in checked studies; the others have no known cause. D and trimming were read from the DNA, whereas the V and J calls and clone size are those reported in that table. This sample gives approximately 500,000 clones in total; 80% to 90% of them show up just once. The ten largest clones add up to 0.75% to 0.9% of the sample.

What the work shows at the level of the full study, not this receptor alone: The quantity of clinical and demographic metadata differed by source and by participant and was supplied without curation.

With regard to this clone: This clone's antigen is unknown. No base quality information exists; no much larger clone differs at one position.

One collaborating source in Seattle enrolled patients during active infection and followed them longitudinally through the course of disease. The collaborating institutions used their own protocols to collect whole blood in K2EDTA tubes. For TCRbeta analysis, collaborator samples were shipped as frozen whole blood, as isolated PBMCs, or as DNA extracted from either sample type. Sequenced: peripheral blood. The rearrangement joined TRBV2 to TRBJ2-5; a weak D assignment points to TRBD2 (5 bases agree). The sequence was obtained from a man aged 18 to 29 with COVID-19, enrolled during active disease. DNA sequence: TGTGCCAGCAGCCCTAGCACATTACAAGAGACCCAGTACTTC. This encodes CASSPSTLQETQYF. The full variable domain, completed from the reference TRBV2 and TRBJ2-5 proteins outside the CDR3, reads EPEVTQTPSHQVTQMGQEVILRCVPISNHLYFYWYRQILGQKVEFLVSFYNNEISEKSEIFDDQFSVERPDGSNFTLKIRSTKLEDSAMYFCASSPSTLQETQYFGPGTRLLVL.